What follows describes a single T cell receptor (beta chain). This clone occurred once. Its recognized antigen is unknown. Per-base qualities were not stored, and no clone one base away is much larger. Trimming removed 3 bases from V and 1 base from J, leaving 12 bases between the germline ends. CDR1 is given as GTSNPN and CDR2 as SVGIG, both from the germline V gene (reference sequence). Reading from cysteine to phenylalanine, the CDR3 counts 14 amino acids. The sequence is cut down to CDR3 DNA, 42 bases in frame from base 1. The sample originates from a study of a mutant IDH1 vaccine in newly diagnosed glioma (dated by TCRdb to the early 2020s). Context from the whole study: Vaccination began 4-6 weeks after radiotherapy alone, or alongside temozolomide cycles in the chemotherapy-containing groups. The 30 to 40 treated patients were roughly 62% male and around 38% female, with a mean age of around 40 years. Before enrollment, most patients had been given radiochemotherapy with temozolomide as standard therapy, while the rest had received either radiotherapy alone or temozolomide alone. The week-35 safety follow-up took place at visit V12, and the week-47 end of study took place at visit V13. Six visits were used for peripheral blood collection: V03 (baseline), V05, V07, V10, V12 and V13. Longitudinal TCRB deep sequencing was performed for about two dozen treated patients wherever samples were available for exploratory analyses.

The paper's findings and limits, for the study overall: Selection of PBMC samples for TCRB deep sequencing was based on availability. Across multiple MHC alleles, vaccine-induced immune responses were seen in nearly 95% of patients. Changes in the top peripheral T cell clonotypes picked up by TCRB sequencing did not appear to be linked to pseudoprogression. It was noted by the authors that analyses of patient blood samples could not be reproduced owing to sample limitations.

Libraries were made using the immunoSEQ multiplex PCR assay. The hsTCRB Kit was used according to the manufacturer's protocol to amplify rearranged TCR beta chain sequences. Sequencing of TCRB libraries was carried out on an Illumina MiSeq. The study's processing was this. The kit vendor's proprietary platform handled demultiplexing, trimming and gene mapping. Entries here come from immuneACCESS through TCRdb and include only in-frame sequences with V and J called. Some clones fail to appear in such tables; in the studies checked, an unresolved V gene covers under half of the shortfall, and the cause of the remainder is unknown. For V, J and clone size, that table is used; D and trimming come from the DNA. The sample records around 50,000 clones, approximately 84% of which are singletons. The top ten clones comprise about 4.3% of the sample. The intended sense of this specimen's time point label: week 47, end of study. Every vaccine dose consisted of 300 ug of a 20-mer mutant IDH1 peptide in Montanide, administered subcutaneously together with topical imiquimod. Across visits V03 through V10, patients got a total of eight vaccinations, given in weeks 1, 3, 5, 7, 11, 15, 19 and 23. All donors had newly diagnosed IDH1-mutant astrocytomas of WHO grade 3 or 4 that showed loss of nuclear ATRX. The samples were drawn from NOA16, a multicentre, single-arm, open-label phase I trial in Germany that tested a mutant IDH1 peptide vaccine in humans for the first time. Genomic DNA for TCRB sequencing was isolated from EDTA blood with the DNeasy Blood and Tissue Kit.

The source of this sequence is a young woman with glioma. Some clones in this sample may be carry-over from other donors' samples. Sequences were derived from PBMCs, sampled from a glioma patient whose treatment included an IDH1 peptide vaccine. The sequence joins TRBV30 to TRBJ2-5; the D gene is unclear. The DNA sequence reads TGTGCCTGGAGGAAAGCCCTCGGCCAAGAGACCCAGTACTTC. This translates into CAWRKALGQETQYF.